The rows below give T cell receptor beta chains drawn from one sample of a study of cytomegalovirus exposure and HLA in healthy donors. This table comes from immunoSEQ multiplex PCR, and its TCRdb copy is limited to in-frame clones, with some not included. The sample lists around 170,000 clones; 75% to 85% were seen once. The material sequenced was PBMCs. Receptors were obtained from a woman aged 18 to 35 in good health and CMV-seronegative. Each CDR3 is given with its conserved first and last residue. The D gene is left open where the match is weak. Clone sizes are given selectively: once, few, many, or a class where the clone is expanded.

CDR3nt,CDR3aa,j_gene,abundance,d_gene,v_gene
TGCGCCAGCAGTGTAAGCCGCCGGGCGGGGGGGTACAATGAGCAGTTCTTC,CASSVSRRAGGYNEQFF,TRBJ2-1,NA,TRBD2,TRBV23-1
TGTGCCAGCAACCTGGGACAGGGGGTAGATACGCAGTATTTT,CASNLGQGVDTQYF,TRBJ2-3,NA,TRBD1,TRBV27
TGTGCCAGCAGCGGTAGTTCCGTACGTGGCGGGGAGCTGTTTTTT,CASSGSSVRGGELFF,TRBJ2-2,NA,NA,TRBV9
TGTGCCAGCAGTGAAGGTTACGGACTTAACTATGGCTACACCTTC,CASSEGYGLNYGYTF,TRBJ1-2,NA,NA,TRBV25-1
TGTGCCAGCAGCCTCAGACAGGTGGTGAGCACAGATACGCAGTATTTT,CASSLRQVVSTDTQYF,TRBJ2-3,few,NA,TRBV5-4
TGTGCCACCAGCAGAGGGTCGGGGGGGCTTGAGGAGACCCAGTACTTC,CATSRGSGGLEETQYF,TRBJ2-5,once,TRBD2,TRBV15
TGTGCCAGCAGCTTCGACCGGCAGGGAACCCAGTACTTC,CASSFDRQGTQYF,TRBJ2-5,NA,NA,TRBV7-2
TGTGCCAGCAGTTACGACCTGGGGACAGGGTGGGATACGCAGTATTTT,CASSYDLGTGWDTQYF,TRBJ2-3,few,TRBD1,TRBV6-5
TGTGCCAGCAACTCCGGGGACAGGAATAGAGATACGCAGTATTTT,CASNSGDRNRDTQYF,TRBJ2-3,NA,TRBD1,TRBV6-6
TGCGCCAGCAGCTTGGGGCCGGGGGGGCAAGAGACCCAGTACTTC,CASSLGPGGQETQYF,TRBJ2-5,NA,TRBD2,TRBV5-1
TGCAGCGCGGGTGGGGAAGGAGGAGATACGCAGTATTTT,CSAGGEGGDTQYF,TRBJ2-3,NA,NA,TRBV29-1
TGCGCCAGCAGCCAAGAGCTAGCGGGGGCATACAATGAGCAGTTCTTC,CASSQELAGAYNEQFF,TRBJ2-1,NA,TRBD2,TRBV4-1
TGTGCCAGCAGTGCGCAGGTGGCTTACAATGAGCAGTTCTTC,CASSAQVAYNEQFF,TRBJ2-1,NA,NA,TRBV6-5
TGTGCCATCAGTGCCCCCAGGGGCCAGAACACTGAAGCTTTCTTT,CAISAPRGQNTEAFF,TRBJ1-1,once,NA,TRBV10-3
TGCGCCAGCAGCTTAGGAGGGTTCACAGATACGCAGTATTTT,CASSLGGFTDTQYF,TRBJ2-3,NA,NA,TRBV5-1
TGTGCCAGCAGCCGCGACATCGGGACAAGGCCTGAAGAGACCCAGTACTTC,CASSRDIGTRPEETQYF,TRBJ2-5,NA,NA,TRBV14
TGTGCCACCCAGACAGGGAAAGTTCCCTACGAGCAGTACTTC,CATQTGKVPYEQYF,TRBJ2-7,NA,TRBD1,TRBV7-9
TGTGCCAGCAGTTACTCTGGACTCTCCCATGGCTACACCTTC,CASSYSGLSHGYTF,TRBJ1-2,NA,NA,TRBV6-5
TGCGCCAGCGGCCGACTAGCGGGCACGGCCTACGAGCAGTACTTC,CASGRLAGTAYEQYF,TRBJ2-7,few,TRBD2,TRBV10-2
TGTGCCAGCAGTTTCCTGGGACAGTCCTACGAGCAGTACTTC,CASSFLGQSYEQYF,TRBJ2-7,NA,TRBD1,TRBV28
TGTGCCAGCAGCTTAAGGACTAGCAATGAGCAGTTCTTC,CASSLRTSNEQFF,TRBJ2-1,few,TRBD2,TRBV7-2
TGCGCCAGCAGCTTGCCCGGGAACCCCTACAATGAGCAGTTCTTC,CASSLPGNPYNEQFF,TRBJ2-1,NA,NA,TRBV5-1
TGCAGCGTTGCGCAAGGACAGGGAACCTTCGGGCGTGGCAATGAGCAGTTCTTC,CSVAQGQGTFGRGNEQFF,TRBJ2-1,NA,TRBD1,TRBV29-1
TGCGCCAGCAGCTTGGGGAGCTATGGAGAAGCTAATGAAAAACTGTTTTTT,CASSLGSYGEANEKLFF,TRBJ1-4,NA,NA,TRBV5-1
TGCGCCAGCAGCTTGGATTTGACAGGGACTGGAAACACCATATATTTT,CASSLDLTGTGNTIYF,TRBJ1-3,NA,TRBD1,TRBV5-1
TGTGCCAGCAGCGTAGGGGGACTAGCGGAAGACAATGAGCAGTTCTTC,CASSVGGLAEDNEQFF,TRBJ2-1,NA,TRBD2,TRBV9
TGCAGCGTTGCCTACCGGGAGGGCGTCTACAATGAGCAGTTCTTC,CSVAYREGVYNEQFF,TRBJ2-1,NA,TRBD2,TRBV29-1
TGTGCCAGCAGCGACGCCCCGGGCTATGGCTACACCTTC,CASSDAPGYGYTF,TRBJ1-2,NA,NA,TRBV7-3
TGCAGCGTTGAGGGTCTTAGGGGACTTGCCTACGAGCAGTACTTC,CSVEGLRGLAYEQYF,TRBJ2-7,NA,NA,TRBV29-1
TGTGCCAGCAGCTTGACAGGGGGCGATCAGCCCCAGCATTTT,CASSLTGGDQPQHF,TRBJ1-5,few,TRBD1,TRBV5-6
TGCACCAGCAGCCAAGCCGAGGACTGGCGGTCTTGCAATGAGCAGTTCTTC,CTSSQAEDWRSCNEQFF,TRBJ2-1,NA,NA,TRBV1